These T cell receptor beta chains were read from a single sample in a study of blood T cell repertoires in COVID-19. Sequencing was performed with immunoSEQ multiplex PCR; in TCRdb, only in-frame clones are kept and a portion is missing. The table records 150,000 to 200,000 clones, approximately 85% of them present only once. Sequenced: PBMCs or T cells enriched from blood (not recorded which). The receptors here all came from a man in his forties who had recovered from COVID-19. CDR3s include the opening cysteine and the closing phenylalanine or tryptophan. The order of the fields is clone size, V gene, D gene, J gene, CDR3 protein, CDR3 DNA. A D gene is named only where the DNA matches it firmly. Rows give clone size only sometimes, using once, few, many, or a class for an expanded clone.

clone_size: -; v_call: TRBV3-1/TRBV3-2; d_call: -; j_call: TRBJ2-5; cdr3_aa: CASSQDRGREAQYF; cdr3_nt: TGTGCCAGCAGCCAAGATAGGGGGCGGGAGGCCCAGTACTTC
clone_size: few; v_call: TRBV10-3; d_call: TRBD2; j_call: TRBJ2-7; cdr3_aa: CAISLAGGPYEQYF; cdr3_nt: TGTGCCATCAGTCTAGCGGGGGGCCCCTACGAGCAGTACTTC
clone_size: -; v_call: TRBV10-3; d_call: TRBD1; j_call: TRBJ2-2; cdr3_aa: CAISYGQGITGELFF; cdr3_nt: TGTGCCATCAGCTACGGACAGGGGATCACCGGGGAGCTGTTTTTT
clone_size: once; v_call: TRBV5-1; d_call: TRBD2; j_call: TRBJ2-7; cdr3_aa: CASRRGWEGSEQYF; cdr3_nt: TGCGCCAGCAGAAGAGGATGGGAGGGGAGCGAGCAGTACTTC
clone_size: -; v_call: TRBV27; d_call: -; j_call: TRBJ1-5; cdr3_aa: CASSLTGGPQPQHF; cdr3_nt: TGTGCCAGCAGTTTAACCGGGGGGCCTCAGCCCCAGCATTTT
clone_size: -; v_call: TRBV3-1/TRBV3-2; d_call: -; j_call: TRBJ1-2; cdr3_aa: CASSSPGGSYGYTF; cdr3_nt: TGTGCCAGCAGTTCCCCGGGGGGATCCTATGGCTACACCTTC
clone_size: once; v_call: TRBV27; d_call: -; j_call: TRBJ2-3; cdr3_aa: CASSLTKSSPQYF; cdr3_nt: TGTGCCAGCAGTCTGACAAAGTCCAGTCCGCAGTATTTT
clone_size: -; v_call: TRBV2; d_call: -; j_call: TRBJ2-5; cdr3_aa: CASRREEGQETQYF; cdr3_nt: TGTGCCAGCCGGAGGGAGGAGGGACAAGAGACCCAGTACTTC
clone_size: -; v_call: TRBV9; d_call: -; j_call: TRBJ1-1; cdr3_aa: CASSVESMSGPFF; cdr3_nt: TGTGCCAGCAGCGTAGAATCGATGTCAGGCCCTTTCTTT
clone_size: -; v_call: TRBV18; d_call: -; j_call: TRBJ1-1; cdr3_aa: CASSPVGGTEAFF; cdr3_nt: TGTGCCAGCTCACCAGTAGGAGGCACTGAAGCTTTCTTT
clone_size: -; v_call: TRBV2; d_call: TRBD1; j_call: TRBJ1-6; cdr3_aa: CASSDDRGEFKVHF; cdr3_nt: TGTGCCAGCAGTGATGACAGGGGGGAATTTAAGGTCCACTTT
clone_size: -; v_call: TRBV7-9; d_call: -; j_call: TRBJ1-1; cdr3_aa: CASSFRGQPNTEAFF; cdr3_nt: TGTGCCAGCAGCTTTCGGGGACAACCGAACACTGAAGCTTTCTTT
clone_size: -; v_call: TRBV19; d_call: -; j_call: TRBJ2-2; cdr3_aa: CASSIGGRGQTGELFF; cdr3_nt: TGTGCCAGTAGTATAGGAGGCAGGGGCCAAACCGGGGAGCTGTTTTTT
clone_size: once; v_call: TRBV10-2; d_call: TRBD1; j_call: TRBJ1-1; cdr3_aa: CASRSRGQGDTEAFF; cdr3_nt: TGCGCCAGCAGAAGCAGGGGACAGGGGGACACTGAAGCTTTCTTT
clone_size: -; v_call: TRBV14; d_call: -; j_call: TRBJ2-1; cdr3_aa: CASSQSELVYNEQFF; cdr3_nt: TGTGCCAGCAGCCAAAGCGAGCTAGTATACAATGAGCAGTTCTTC
clone_size: -; v_call: TRBV10-3; d_call: TRBD1; j_call: TRBJ2-7; cdr3_aa: CAIAGQGTHEQYF; cdr3_nt: TGTGCCATCGCGGGACAGGGGACCCACGAGCAGTACTTC
clone_size: -; v_call: TRBV29-1; d_call: -; j_call: TRBJ1-5; cdr3_aa: CSVGFRGEPQHF; cdr3_nt: TGCAGCGTGGGGTTTCGGGGGGAGCCCCAGCATTTT
clone_size: -; v_call: TRBV7-6; d_call: -; j_call: TRBJ1-1; cdr3_aa: CASSARDLGGGYTEAFF; cdr3_nt: TGTGCCAGCAGCGCCAGGGATCTAGGGGGAGGGTACACTGAAGCTTTCTTT
clone_size: -; v_call: TRBV6-2/TRBV6-3; d_call: -; j_call: TRBJ1-6; cdr3_aa: CASSYPSGVTPLHF; cdr3_nt: TGTGCCAGCAGTTACCCCAGCGGGGTGACACCCCTCCACTTT
clone_size: -; v_call: TRBV9; d_call: TRBD1; j_call: TRBJ2-3; cdr3_aa: CASSPWDRGPTDTQYF; cdr3_nt: TGTGCCAGCAGCCCGTGGGACAGGGGGCCCACAGATACGCAGTATTTT
clone_size: -; v_call: TRBV5-1; d_call: -; j_call: TRBJ1-2; cdr3_aa: CASSPGHRTNYGYTF; cdr3_nt: TGCGCCAGCAGCCCCGGACACCGGACCAACTATGGCTACACCTTC
clone_size: -; v_call: TRBV11-2; d_call: TRBD1; j_call: TRBJ2-7; cdr3_aa: CASSLGGRWGQGSYEQYF; cdr3_nt: TGTGCCAGCAGCTTAGGGGGTCGTTGGGGACAGGGGAGCTACGAGCAGTACTTC
clone_size: -; v_call: TRBV27; d_call: TRBD1; j_call: TRBJ2-3; cdr3_aa: CASSFSDRAGTDTQYF; cdr3_nt: TGTGCCAGCAGTTTTTCCGACAGGGCAGGCACAGATACGCAGTATTTT
clone_size: few; v_call: TRBV19; d_call: -; j_call: TRBJ2-7; cdr3_aa: CASSIGGGTYEQYF; cdr3_nt: TGTGCCAGTAGTATAGGGGGCGGCACCTACGAGCAGTACTTC
clone_size: -; v_call: TRBV7-9; d_call: -; j_call: TRBJ2-2; cdr3_aa: CASSFTQGRGELFF; cdr3_nt: TGTGCCAGCAGCTTCACCCAGGGAAGGGGGGAGCTGTTTTTT
clone_size: -; v_call: TRBV6-5; d_call: TRBD1; j_call: TRBJ1-4; cdr3_aa: CASRGTDNEKLFF; cdr3_nt: TGTGCCAGCAGGGGGACAGATAATGAAAAACTGTTTTTT
clone_size: -; v_call: TRBV18; d_call: TRBD1; j_call: TRBJ1-1; cdr3_aa: CASSPTGGMAEAFF; cdr3_nt: TGTGCCAGCTCACCAACAGGGGGCATGGCTGAAGCTTTCTTT
clone_size: -; v_call: TRBV3-1/TRBV3-2; d_call: TRBD1; j_call: TRBJ1-3; cdr3_aa: CASSLTGGSGNTIYF; cdr3_nt: TGTGCCAGCTCCCTTACAGGGGGCTCTGGAAACACCATATATTTT
clone_size: -; v_call: TRBV5-4; d_call: TRBD1; j_call: TRBJ2-6; cdr3_aa: CASSMGTVSGANVLTF; cdr3_nt: TGTGCCAGCAGCATGGGGACAGTCTCTGGGGCCAACGTCCTGACTTTC
clone_size: -; v_call: TRBV9; d_call: TRBD1; j_call: TRBJ1-1; cdr3_aa: CASSSWTGDVFF; cdr3_nt: TGTGCCAGCAGCTCCTGGACAGGGGACGTTTTCTTT
clone_size: -; v_call: TRBV9; d_call: TRBD1; j_call: TRBJ2-3; cdr3_aa: CASSVGGTGGTDTQYF; cdr3_nt: TGTGCCAGCAGCGTCGGGGGGACAGGGGGCACAGATACGCAGTATTTT
clone_size: -; v_call: TRBV5-3; d_call: -; j_call: TRBJ2-1; cdr3_aa: CARSFHARVEQFF; cdr3_nt: TGTGCCAGAAGCTTCCACGCCCGGGTTGAGCAGTTCTTC
clone_size: -; v_call: TRBV2; d_call: -; j_call: TRBJ2-5; cdr3_aa: CASSGRRRRGETQYF; cdr3_nt: TGTGCCAGCAGTGGACGACGACGAAGAGGCGAGACCCAGTACTTC
clone_size: -; v_call: TRBV11-2; d_call: -; j_call: TRBJ1-1; cdr3_aa: CASSPRSNTEAFF; cdr3_nt: TGTGCCAGCAGCCCCCGGTCGAACACTGAAGCTTTCTTT
clone_size: -; v_call: TRBV7-9; d_call: -; j_call: TRBJ2-7; cdr3_aa: CASSRGRDEQYF; cdr3_nt: TGTGCCAGCAGCCGAGGCAGGGACGAGCAGTACTTC
clone_size: -; v_call: TRBV5-4; d_call: TRBD2; j_call: TRBJ2-3; cdr3_aa: CASSLAAPSGADTQYF; cdr3_nt: TGTGCCAGCAGCTTGGCAGCGCCTAGCGGGGCAGATACGCAGTATTTT
clone_size: -; v_call: TRBV28; d_call: TRBD1; j_call: TRBJ1-5; cdr3_aa: CASSPRDSRAKNQPQHF; cdr3_nt: TGTGCCAGCAGTCCCCGGGACAGCAGAGCTAAAAATCAGCCCCAGCATTTT
clone_size: -; v_call: TRBV6-5; d_call: -; j_call: TRBJ2-1; cdr3_aa: CASGAHEQFF; cdr3_nt: TGTGCCAGCGGAGCGCATGAGCAGTTCTTC
clone_size: -; v_call: TRBV5-8; d_call: -; j_call: TRBJ1-3; cdr3_aa: CASSPPYSGNTIYF; cdr3_nt: TGTGCCAGCAGCCCTCCCTATTCGGGAAACACCATATATTTT
clone_size: -; v_call: TRBV21-1; d_call: -; j_call: TRBJ1-5; cdr3_aa: CASSNRRARDQPQHF; cdr3_nt: TGTGCCAGCAGCAACCGAAGGGCGAGGGATCAGCCCCAGCATTTT
clone_size: -; v_call: TRBV13; d_call: -; j_call: TRBJ1-1; cdr3_aa: CASSLELGASTEAFF; cdr3_nt: TGTGCCAGCAGCTTAGAGTTGGGGGCGAGCACTGAAGCTTTCTTT
clone_size: -; v_call: TRBV24-1; d_call: TRBD1; j_call: TRBJ2-1; cdr3_aa: CATSDRARHEQFF; cdr3_nt: TGTGCTACCAGTGACAGGGCTCGCCATGAGCAGTTCTTC
clone_size: -; v_call: TRBV5-8; d_call: -; j_call: TRBJ2-3; cdr3_aa: CASSLTGDPTDTQYF; cdr3_nt: TGTGCCAGCAGCTTGACGGGGGACCCCACAGATACGCAGTATTTT
clone_size: -; v_call: TRBV9; d_call: -; j_call: TRBJ1-1; cdr3_aa: CASRQRERNTEAFF; cdr3_nt: TGTGCCAGCAGGCAGAGGGAAAGGAACACTGAAGCTTTCTTT
clone_size: -; v_call: TRBV18; d_call: -; j_call: TRBJ2-7; cdr3_aa: CASSSTGGLYEQYF; cdr3_nt: TGTGCCAGCTCTTCGACAGGCGGACTCTACGAGCAGTACTTC
clone_size: -; v_call: TRBV24-1; d_call: -; j_call: TRBJ1-1; cdr3_aa: CATSSSGFTEAFF; cdr3_nt: TGTGCCACCAGTAGCTCAGGGTTTACTGAAGCTTTCTTT
clone_size: once; v_call: TRBV19; d_call: TRBD1; j_call: TRBJ1-5; cdr3_aa: CASSMTGGGQPQHF; cdr3_nt: TGTGCCAGTAGTATGACAGGGGGTGGGCAGCCCCAGCATTTT
clone_size: -; v_call: TRBV12-5; d_call: TRBD1; j_call: TRBJ1-2; cdr3_aa: CASGLVDRVEGYTF; cdr3_nt: TGTGCTAGTGGTTTGGTCGACAGGGTCGAGGGCTACACCTTC
clone_size: -; v_call: TRBV19; d_call: -; j_call: TRBJ1-2; cdr3_aa: CASSSGQISLGDTF; cdr3_nt: TGTGCCAGTAGTTCCGGACAGATTTCGTTGGGGGACACCTTC
clone_size: -; v_call: TRBV27; d_call: TRBD2; j_call: TRBJ2-1; cdr3_aa: CASSPALAGGPSDEQFF; cdr3_nt: TGTGCCAGCAGTCCCGCGTTAGCGGGAGGGCCAAGCGATGAGCAGTTCTTC
clone_size: few; v_call: TRBV2; d_call: TRBD1; j_call: TRBJ1-1; cdr3_aa: CASSEAPTGGLGAFF; cdr3_nt: TGTGCCAGCAGTGAAGCCCCAACAGGGGGTCTCGGAGCTTTCTTT
clone_size: once; v_call: TRBV19; d_call: -; j_call: TRBJ1-2; cdr3_aa: CASSRGTGRYGYTF; cdr3_nt: TGTGCCAGTAGCCGGGGGACGGGTAGGTATGGCTACACCTTC
clone_size: few; v_call: TRBV27; d_call: TRBD1; j_call: TRBJ1-5; cdr3_aa: CASARTGDSNQPQHF; cdr3_nt: TGTGCCAGCGCACGGACAGGGGATAGCAATCAGCCCCAGCATTTT
clone_size: -; v_call: TRBV7-9; d_call: -; j_call: TRBJ1-4; cdr3_aa: CASSSGGQPTNEKLFF; cdr3_nt: TGTGCCAGCAGCTCCGGCGGACAGCCAACTAATGAAAAACTGTTTTTT
clone_size: -; v_call: TRBV7-9; d_call: TRBD2; j_call: TRBJ2-7; cdr3_aa: CASSLGRGGRAREQYF; cdr3_nt: TGTGCCAGCAGCTTAGGGCGAGGCGGGAGGGCCAGGGAGCAGTACTTC